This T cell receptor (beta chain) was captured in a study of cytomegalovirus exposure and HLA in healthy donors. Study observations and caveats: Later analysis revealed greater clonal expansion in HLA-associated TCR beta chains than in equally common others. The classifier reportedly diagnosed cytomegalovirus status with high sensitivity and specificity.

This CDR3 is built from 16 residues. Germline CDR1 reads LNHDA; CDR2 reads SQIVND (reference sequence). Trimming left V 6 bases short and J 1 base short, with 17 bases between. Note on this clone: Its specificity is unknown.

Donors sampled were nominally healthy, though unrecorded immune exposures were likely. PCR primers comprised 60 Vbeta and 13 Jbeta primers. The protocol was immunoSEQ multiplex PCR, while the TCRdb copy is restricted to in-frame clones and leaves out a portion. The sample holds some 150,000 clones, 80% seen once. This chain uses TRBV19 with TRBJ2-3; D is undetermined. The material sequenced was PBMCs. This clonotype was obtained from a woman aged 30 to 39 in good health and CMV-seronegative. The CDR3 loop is CASRTMLTRGTDTQYF. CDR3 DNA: TGTGCCAGTAGAACCATGCTAACACGGGGCACAGATACGCAGTATTTT.